A selection of T cell receptor beta chains follows, all from one sample in a study of early stage breast cancer tumors. Only in-frame clones appear in the TCRdb table, and some are missing; sequencing was by immunoSEQ multiplex PCR. Counted here are roughly 58,000 clones, about nine tenths occurring once; the ten biggest clones make up around 5%. The sequenced sample consisted of blood. All receptors come from a person aged 65 to 85 with breast cancer. Each CDR3 is given with its conserved first and last residue. The D gene is left open where the match is weak. Rows may omit the clone size; those that give it use once, few, many or a size class.

>TRBV5-1|TRBJ1-2|NA|NA
TGCGCCAGCAGCCCCCGGGCGGGGGAAGTCTATGGCTACACCTTC
CASSPRAGEVYGYTF
>TRBV7-8|TRBJ2-5|NA|NA
TGTGCCAGCAGCTTAGGGGTCGGGGAGACCCAGTACTTC
CASSLGVGETQYF
>TRBV5-4|TRBJ1-2|NA|NA
TGTGCCAGCAGCTTGGTTTTTGGCAGGGGCTATGGCTACACCTTC
CASSLVFGRGYGYTF
>TRBV10-3|TRBJ2-2|NA|NA
TGTGCCATCAGTGTTACAAAGGGGGCGAACACCGGGGAGCTGTTTTTT
CAISVTKGANTGELFF
>TRBV7-9|TRBJ2-7|NA|NA
TGTGCCAGCAGCAAAGCTCCGTTATACGAGCAGTACTTC
CASSKAPLYEQYF
>TRBV6-6|TRBJ1-1|NA|NA
TGTGCCAGCAGTTACGCGGTGAACACTGAAGCTTTCTTT
CASSYAVNTEAFF
>TRBV19|TRBJ1-1|NA|NA
TGTGCCAGTAGTATCGGACAGACTGAAGCTTTCTTT
CASSIGQTEAFF
>TRBV19|TRBJ2-7|TRBD1|NA
TGTGCCGGGCGGGGACAGGGATACGAGCAGTACTTC
CAGRGQGYEQYF
>TRBV30|TRBJ1-1|TRBD1|NA
TGTGCCTGGAGTCCGGGACAGAGGGTCCTCAACACTGAAGCTTTCTTT
CAWSPGQRVLNTEAFF
>TRBV4-1|TRBJ1-2|NA|NA
TGCGCCAGCAGCCAAGATTCGCCAGGGCGCGGCTACACCTTC
CASSQDSPGRGYTF
>TRBV5-6|TRBJ2-1|TRBD2|NA
TGTGCCAGCAGCGTGGCGGGAGGCCTCAATGAGCAGTTCTTC
CASSVAGGLNEQFF
>TRBV30|TRBJ2-1|NA|NA
TGTGCCTGGGACCCGGGTGGCTCCTACAATGAGCAGTTCTTC
CAWDPGGSYNEQFF
>TRBV7-6|TRBJ1-1|NA|NA
TGTGCCAGCAGCTTAGCCGGGAGGTTCACTGAAGCTTTCTTT
CASSLAGRFTEAFF
>TRBV9|TRBJ2-3|NA|NA
TGTGCCAGCAGTGTGGGCTTTGGCGGGGGCACAGATACGCAGTATTTT
CASSVGFGGGTDTQYF
>TRBV5-1|TRBJ1-5|NA|NA
TGCGCCAGCAGCTCCGGGGACAATCAGCCCCAGCATTTT
CASSSGDNQPQHF
>TRBV30|TRBJ1-2|TRBD1|few
TGTGCCTGGGCCAGGGACAGGCCGCGCGGCTACACCTTC
CAWARDRPRGYTF
>TRBV28|TRBJ1-2|NA|few
TGTGCCAGCACCCCACCGGGCAGGAGGTTCTATGGCTACACCTTC
CASTPPGRRFYGYTF
>TRBV14|TRBJ1-2|NA|NA
TGTGCCAGCAGCCAAGACCTACAGGGTAACTATGGCTACACCTTC
CASSQDLQGNYGYTF
>TRBV9|TRBJ2-7|TRBD2|NA
TGTGCCAGCAGCGTAGACCTAGCGGGGCAGGGGCCCTACGAGCAGTACTTC
CASSVDLAGQGPYEQYF
>TRBV5-4|TRBJ1-2|TRBD1|NA
TGTGCAAGCGAGGGGACAGGGAATGGCTACACCTTC
CASEGTGNGYTF
>TRBV19|TRBJ1-2|NA|few
TGTGCCAGTAAATCGACAGGCAACTATGGCTACACCTTC
CASKSTGNYGYTF
>TRBV9|TRBJ2-3|TRBD2|NA
TGTGCCAGCAGCGCGGGACTAGCGGGGTTTTCAGATACGCAGTATTTT
CASSAGLAGFSDTQYF
>TRBV29-1|TRBJ2-1|NA|once
TGCAGCGTTATAAATGTTGGAGGGACGGATGAGCAGTTCTTC
CSVINVGGTDEQFF
>TRBV30|TRBJ1-5|TRBD1|NA
TGTGCCTGGAGCCAATTGGGACAGGTCAATCAGCCCCAGCATTTT
CAWSQLGQVNQPQHF
>TRBV19|TRBJ2-3|NA|NA
TGTGCCAGTAGTATAGCCACCCTTCCGGCGCAGTATTTT
CASSIATLPAQYF